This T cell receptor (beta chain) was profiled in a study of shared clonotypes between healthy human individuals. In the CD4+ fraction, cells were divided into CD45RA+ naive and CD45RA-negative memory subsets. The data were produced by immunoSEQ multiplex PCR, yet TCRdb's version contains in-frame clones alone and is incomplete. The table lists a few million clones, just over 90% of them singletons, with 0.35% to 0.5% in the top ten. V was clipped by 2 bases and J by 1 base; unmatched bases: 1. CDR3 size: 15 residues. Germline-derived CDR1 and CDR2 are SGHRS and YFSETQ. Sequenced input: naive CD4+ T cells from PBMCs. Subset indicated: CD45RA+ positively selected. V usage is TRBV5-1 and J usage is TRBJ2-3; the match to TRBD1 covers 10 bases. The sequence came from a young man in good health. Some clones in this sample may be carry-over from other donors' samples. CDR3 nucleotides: TGCGCCAGCAGCTTTGGGACAGGGGGCACAGATACGCAGTATTTT. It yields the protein CASSFGTGGTDTQYF. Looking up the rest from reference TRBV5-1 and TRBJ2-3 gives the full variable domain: KAGVTQTPRYLIKTRGQQVTLSCSPISGHRSVSWYQQTPGQGLQFLFEYFSETQRNKGNFPGRFSGRQFSNSRSEMNVSTLELGDSALYLCASSFGTGGTDTQYFGPGTRLTVL.